This T cell receptor beta chain was sequenced during a study of shared clonotypes between healthy human individuals. Study conclusions and caveats: Large sequencing depth failed to make sorted-subset sequencing complete, rarefaction showed. What limited the represented genetic and exposure-history diversity was the small number of donors.

TCRdb's copy holds only in-frame clones and misses some; the assay was immunoSEQ multiplex PCR. The sample gives under 2,000,000 clones, over 85% of which show up once; approximately 1.2% is in the top ten. Naive CD8 cells lacked CD45RO, underwent positive selection for CCR7 and left out terminally differentiated effector memory CD45RA+ cells. This CDR3 has 15 residues. The germline V and J ends were trimmed by 0 bases and 3 bases, with 12 bases remaining between them. Germline V lookup: CDR1 MNHEY, CDR2 SVGAGI. For this clone: Its antigen is unknown.

The V call is TRBV6-5, the J call TRBJ2-7, with D perhaps TRBD1 (6 bases). The sample taken for sequencing was naive CD8+ T cells sorted from blood. This TCR came from a man aged 18 to 35 in good health. The CDR3 region is CASSYSQGMVYEQYF. Written as DNA, the CDR3 is TGTGCCAGCAGTTACTCACAGGGAATGGTCTACGAGCAGTACTTC.